Sequencing of this T cell receptor (beta chain) was carried out in a study of shared clonotypes between healthy human individuals. Study conclusions and caveats: Tissues were not sampled, only blood, and their repertoires likely differ.

The deep-level immunoSEQ assay was used. Across several immunoSEQ plates, the genomic DNA of each subset was split evenly. Profiling relied on immunoSEQ multiplex PCR, and the TCRdb table lists in-frame clones only, not all of them. The table shows approximately 500,000 clones, with 79% occurring only once. V dropped 4 bases and J dropped 1 base, with 11 bases sitting between them. Germline CDR1 is SGHRS and CDR2 is YFSETQ. The CDR3 totals 14 residues. Details on this clone: Its antigen remains unidentified.

The sequencing input was PBMCs. The TCR sequence derives from a woman between 35 and 50 years old in good health. Some clones in this sample may be carry-over from other donors' samples. The chain carries TRBV5-1 and TRBJ1-2; D gene uncertain. Here the CDR3 DNA reads TGCGCCAGCAGCCCCGGCGAGCGTAACTATGGCTACACCTTC. Protein: CASSPGERNYGYTF.